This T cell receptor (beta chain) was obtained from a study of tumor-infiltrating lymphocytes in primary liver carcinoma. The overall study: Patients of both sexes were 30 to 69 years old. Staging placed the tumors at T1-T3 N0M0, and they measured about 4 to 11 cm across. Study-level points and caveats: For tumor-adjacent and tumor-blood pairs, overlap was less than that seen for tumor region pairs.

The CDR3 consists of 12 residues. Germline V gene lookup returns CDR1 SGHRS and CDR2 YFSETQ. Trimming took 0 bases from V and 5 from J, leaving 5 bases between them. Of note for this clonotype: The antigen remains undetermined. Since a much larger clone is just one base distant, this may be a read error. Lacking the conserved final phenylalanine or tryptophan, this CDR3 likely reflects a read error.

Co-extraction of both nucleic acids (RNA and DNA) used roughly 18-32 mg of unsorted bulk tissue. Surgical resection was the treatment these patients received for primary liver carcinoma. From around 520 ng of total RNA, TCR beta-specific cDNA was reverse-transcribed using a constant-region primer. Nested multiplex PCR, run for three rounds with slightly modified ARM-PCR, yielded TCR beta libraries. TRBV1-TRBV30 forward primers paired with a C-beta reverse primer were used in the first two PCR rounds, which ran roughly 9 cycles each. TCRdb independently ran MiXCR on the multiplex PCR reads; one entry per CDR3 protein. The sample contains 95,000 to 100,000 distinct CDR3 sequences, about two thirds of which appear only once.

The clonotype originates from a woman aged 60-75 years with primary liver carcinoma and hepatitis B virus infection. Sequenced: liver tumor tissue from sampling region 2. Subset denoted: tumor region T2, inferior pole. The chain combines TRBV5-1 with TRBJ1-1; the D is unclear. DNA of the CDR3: TGCGCCAGCAGCTTGGAGGCGACTGAAGCTTTCTAT. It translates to CASSLEATEAFY.